The 19 T cell receptor beta chains listed next were all sequenced from one sample in a study of cytomegalovirus exposure and HLA in healthy donors. Both 60 Vbeta primers and 13 Jbeta primers went into the PCR. TCRdb keeps only in-frame clones here, not all; method: immunoSEQ multiplex PCR. The sample shows over 150,000 clones, approximately 80% of them seen only once. What was sequenced was PBMCs. Every receptor here comes from a man aged 25-45 years in good health and CMV-seropositive.

This chain uses TRBV28 with TRBJ1-3; no definite D call. Germline V lookup: CDR1 MDHEN, CDR2 SYDVKM. Between the trimmed V and J ends, which lost 7 bases and 0 bases, there was a span of 13 bases. There are 15 residues in the CDR3. In nucleotides, the CDR3 is TGTGCCAGCAACCCTTACCAGGACTCTGGAAACACCATATATTTT. This translates into CASNPYQDSGNTIYF.

This clone was recorded a few times. The DNA of the CDR3 is TGTGCCAGCAGGGCCCTAGCGGAGATCTACGAGCAGTACTTC. Translating gives CASRALAEIYEQYF. This chain links TRBV2 with TRBJ2-7; 7 positions agree with TRBD2. CDR3 length: 14 amino acids. Germline CDR1 and CDR2: SNHLY and FYNNEI. The ends lost 6 bases at V and 3 bases at J; junction bases unmatched: 8.

The chain has TRBV15 and TRBJ1-2, with a possible D match to TRBD1 (6 bases). Trimming removed 1 base from V and 4 bases from J, with 13 bases in between. The CDR3 runs 15 residues. The V gene's germline CDR1 is LNHNV and CDR2 YYDKDF (reference sequence). For the CDR3, the DNA is TGTGCCACCAGCAGAGGAGGGGGGGACGGCTATGGCTACACCTTC. This encodes CATSRGGGDGYGYTF.

The CDR3: CASSREGDSGNTIYF. CDR3 coding DNA: TGTGCCAGCAGCCGAGAGGGGGACTCTGGAAACACCATATATTTT. The chain links TRBV27 to TRBJ1-3, with D perhaps matching TRBD1 (6 bases). V lost 6 bases and J 0 bases, leaving 12 bases between the germline ends. The germline CDR1 and CDR2 sequences are MNHEY and SMNVEV (reference sequence). This CDR3 spans 15 amino acids.

This chain uses TRBV9 with TRBJ2-3, with D tentatively TRBD1 (5 bases). This CDR3 is 13 amino acids long. V lost 3 bases and J lost 6, with 11 bases in between. Per germline, CDR1 SGDLS and CDR2 YYNGEE. The CDR3 bases are TGTGCCAGCAGCGCCCAGGGTTCCGATACGCAGTATTTT. Translating gives CASSAQGSDTQYF.

This rearrangement joins TRBV7-7 to TRBJ2-7, with 7 bases fitting TRBD2. This CDR3 comprises 14 residues. CDR1 and CDR2 (germline): SSHAT, FNYEAQ (reference sequence). The junction had 9 bases not matched to a gene; V was cut back by 5 bases and J by 5 bases. The CDR3 spells CASSLGPGGHEQYF. The CDR3 region has the DNA TGTGCCAGCAGCCTAGGACCGGGGGGACACGAGCAGTACTTC.

This clone was picked up a small number of times. The chain employs TRBV11-2 and TRBJ1-5; TRBD1 aligns across 9 bases. Germline CDR1 SGHAT, CDR2 FQNNGV. V lost 3 bases and J lost 2; bases outside the gene matches: 2. This CDR3 spans 15 amino acids. Here the CDR3 reads CASSFRTGGNQPQHF. The DNA for the CDR3 is TGTGCCAGCAGCTTCCGGACAGGGGGCAATCAGCCCCAGCATTTT.

The chain links TRBV11-2 to TRBJ2-2; the D is unclear. The germline V gene has CDR1 SGHAT and CDR2 FQNNGV. The CDR3 consists of 14 residues. V lost 5 bases and J lost 5, with 12 bases in between. CDR3: CASSPERLTGELFF. The CDR3 region has the DNA TGTGCCAGCAGCCCTGAACGACTTACCGGGGAGCTGTTTTTT.

V usage is TRBV7-3 and J usage is TRBJ2-7; no clear D gene. V lost 0 bases and J lost 3, with 9 bases in between. The CDR3 spans 14 residues. CDR1 is SGHTA, CDR2 FQGTGA, per germline. The CDR3 nucleotides read TGTGCCAGCAGCTTAACTTTCTGGCACTACGAGCAGTACTTC. Encoded protein: CASSLTFWHYEQYF.

The CDR3 is CASSQARTGPGETQYF. The CDR3 region has the DNA TGTGCCAGCTCACAAGCCCGGACAGGACCTGGGGAGACCCAGTACTTC. The chain combines TRBV18 with TRBJ2-5, with 7 bases fitting TRBD1. This CDR3 is 16 amino acids long. V lost 4 bases, J lost 5 bases, and 13 bases stayed unmatched. Germline V CDR1 and CDR2: KGHSH, LQKENI.

The chain is built from TRBV9 and TRBJ2-5, with TRBD2 identical over 8 bases. The germline CDR1 and CDR2 sequences are SGDLS and YYNGEE. With V trimmed by 2 bases and J by 3 bases, 3 bases remained unmatched. CDR3 length: 14 residues. The CDR3 DNA sequence: TGTGCCAGCAGCGTTGCGGGGGGCGAAGAGACCCAGTACTTC. It codes for CASSVAGGEETQYF.

V gene TRBV6-5 combines with J gene TRBJ2-5; 8 positions match TRBD2. V was clipped by 4 bases and J by 5 bases; unmatched bases: 3. The CDR3 sequence is 13 residues long. In germline, CDR1 is MNHEY, CDR2 SVGAGI. This CDR3 is CASSSGGWETQYF. CDR3 bases: TGTGCCAGCAGTTCGGGGGGGTGGGAGACCCAGTACTTC.

The V and J genes are TRBV29-1 and TRBJ2-7, with TRBD1 matching 7 bases. This CDR3 region has 13 residues. Germline values: CDR1 SQVTM, CDR2 ANQGSEA. The V and J ends lost 7 bases and 4 bases, in that order; junction bases with no gene match: 10. The CDR3 nucleotides are TGCAGCGCCCTTCCCCGGGACAGTTACGAGCAGTACTTC. It translates to CSALPRDSYEQYF.

In this sample, this clone turned up a few times. The chain has TRBV5-1 and TRBJ1-1; D is perhaps TRBD1 (6 bases). V shed 3 bases and J shed 4 bases, with 13 bases lying between them. Germline V gene data show CDR1 as SGHRS and CDR2 as YFSETQ. The length of the CDR3 is 14 residues. CDR3 bases: TGCGCCAGCAGCTGGGGGGGGCAGGGCACTGAAGCTTTCTTT. Its translation is CASSWGGQGTEAFF.

The chain recombines TRBV19 with TRBJ1-5; 7 positions agree with TRBD1. This CDR3 spans 15 amino acids. V lost 5 bases to trimming and J lost 5 bases; unmatched junction nucleotides: 9. Per the germline V gene, CDR1 is LNHDA and CDR2 is SQIVND (reference sequence). CDR3 protein: CASSLTGFGDQPQHF. The CDR3 coding sequence is TGTGCCAGTAGTCTGACAGGGTTTGGCGATCAGCCCCAGCATTTT.

The chain combines TRBV5-1 with TRBJ1-2, with 12 positions matching TRBD1. The CDR3 extends over 14 amino acids. Germline values: CDR1 SGHRS, CDR2 YFSETQ. J lost 8 bases, V lost 3 bases, and 5 bases had no gene match. The CDR3 DNA reads as TGCGCCAGCAGCTGGGGACAGGGGGCAGACGGCTACACCTTC. Encoded protein: CASSWGQGADGYTF.

This clone was seen a single time. The J gene is TRBJ2-1, the V gene TRBV7-8; 10 nucleotides agree with TRBD2. The length of the CDR3 is 15 residues. The J segment lost 10 bases and the V segment lost 6 bases, leaving 12 bases of the junction unmatched. Germline V gene data show CDR1 as SGHVS and CDR2 as FQNEAQ. In nucleotides, the CDR3 is TGTGCCAGCAGTCCAACTTCTAGCGGGGGTGGGGAGCAGTTCTTC. Translated: CASSPTSSGGGEQFF. Full variable domain (outside the CDR3, taken from reference TRBV7-8 and TRBJ2-1): GAGVSQSPRYKVAKRGQDVALRCDPISGHVSLFWYQQALGQGPEFLTYFQNEAQLDKSGLPSDRFFAERPEGSVSTLKIQRTQQEDSAVYLCASSPTSSGGGEQFFGPGTRLTVL.

The CDR3 is CASSVVGDYNSPLHF. CDR3 DNA: TGTGCCAGCAGCGTAGTAGGGGACTATAATTCACCCCTCCACTTT. This chain links TRBV9 with TRBJ1-6, with a tentative D call TRBD1 (5 bases). Trimming took off 0 bases at V and 3 bases at J, with 7 bases between the two ends. This CDR3 is built from 15 residues. Germline V gives CDR1 SGDLS, CDR2 YYNGEE.

The genes are TRBV6-1 and TRBJ1-4; 8 bases map to TRBD1. Germline values: CDR1 MNHNS, CDR2 SASEGT. The CDR3 has 14 amino acids. With V trimmed by 4 bases and J by 7 bases, 5 bases remained unmatched. Here the CDR3 reads CASSGGQGGEKLFF. In nucleotides, the CDR3 is TGTGCCAGCAGTGGAGGACAGGGAGGTGAAAAACTGTTTTTT.